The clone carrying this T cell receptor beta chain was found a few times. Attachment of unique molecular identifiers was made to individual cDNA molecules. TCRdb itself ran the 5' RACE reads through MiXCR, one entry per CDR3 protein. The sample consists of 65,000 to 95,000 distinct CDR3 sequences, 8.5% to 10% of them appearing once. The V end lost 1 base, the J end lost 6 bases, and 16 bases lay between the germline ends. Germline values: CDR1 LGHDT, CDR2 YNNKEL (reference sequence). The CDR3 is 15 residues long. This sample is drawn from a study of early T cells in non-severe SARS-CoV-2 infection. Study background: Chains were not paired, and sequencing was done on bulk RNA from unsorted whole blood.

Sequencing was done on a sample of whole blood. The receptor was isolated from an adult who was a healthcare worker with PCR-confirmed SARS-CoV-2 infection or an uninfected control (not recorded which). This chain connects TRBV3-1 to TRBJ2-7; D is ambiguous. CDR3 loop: CASSQGMGPIREQYF. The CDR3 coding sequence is TGTGCCAGCAGCCAAGGTATGGGTCCGATCCGCGAGCAGTACTTC.